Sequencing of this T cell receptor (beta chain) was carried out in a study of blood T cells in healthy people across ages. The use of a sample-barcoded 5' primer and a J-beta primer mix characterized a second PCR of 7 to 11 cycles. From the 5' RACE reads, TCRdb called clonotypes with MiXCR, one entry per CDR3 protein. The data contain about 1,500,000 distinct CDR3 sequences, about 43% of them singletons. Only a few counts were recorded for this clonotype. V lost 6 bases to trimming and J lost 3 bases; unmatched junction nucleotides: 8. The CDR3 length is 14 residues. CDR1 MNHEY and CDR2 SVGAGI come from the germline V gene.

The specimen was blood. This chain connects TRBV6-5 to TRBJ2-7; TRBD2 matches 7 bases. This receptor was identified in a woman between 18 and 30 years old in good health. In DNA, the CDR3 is TGTGCCAGCAGCCCCGGACTAGGTGGCTACGAGCAGTACTTC. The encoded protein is CASSPGLGGYEQYF.